This TCR beta chain derives from a study of tumor-infiltrating lymphocytes in primary liver carcinoma. This CDR3 is 12 amino acids long. Trimming removed 8 bases from V and 9 bases from J, with 14 bases in between. A constant-region primer served to make TCR beta cDNA from approximately 490 ng total RNA. Investigators got TCR beta libraries out of three nested multiplex PCR rounds, done with slightly modified ARM-PCR. Forward primers for TRBV1-TRBV30 and a C-beta reverse primer served the first two PCR rounds, at about 11 cycles each. TCRdb reanalysed the multiplex PCR reads using MiXCR and keeps one entry per CDR3 protein. The sample yields hundreds of thousands of distinct CDR3 sequences, 50% to 75% seen once. Germline DNA was also extracted, and blood RNA derived from unsorted whole blood. Study observations and caveats: Tumor region pairs shared more overlap than did tumor-adjacent and tumor-blood pairs. When set against blood, tumors had a significantly higher top-250-clone fraction (p = 0.039).

To note about this clonotype: What it binds is unknown.

Sequenced: peripheral blood. This rearrangement joins TRBV12-3 or TRBV12-4 to TRBJ2-1; possible D gene TRBD2, 5 bases. The TCR was taken from a woman aged 25 to 39 with primary liver carcinoma and hepatitis B virus infection. CDR3 protein: CASARMAGEQFF. The CDR3, as DNA: TGTGCCAGCGCCCGGATGGCGGGTGAGCAGTTCTTC.